The 17 T cell receptor beta chains below were found in one sample sequenced in a study of blood T cells in healthy people across ages. Next came a second PCR, run for roughly 6 to 11 cycles, which used a sample-barcoded 5' primer along with a J-beta primer mix. TCRdb redid the calling of the 5' RACE reads with MiXCR, one entry per CDR3 protein. The sample lists about 810,000 distinct CDR3 sequences, approximately 35% occurring once. Sequencing used blood. These receptors originate from a man younger than 30 in good health.

CDR3 sequence reads: CASSIREAEAFF. CDR3 sequence (DNA): TGTGCCAGCAGTATCCGGGAGGCTGAAGCTTTCTTT. The chain employs TRBV6-1 and TRBJ1-1; D gene unclear. V lost 5 bases and J 6 bases, leaving 10 bases between the germline ends. CDR3 size: 12 residues. The V gene's germline CDR1 is MNHNS and CDR2 SASEGT.

The chain employs TRBV5-6 and TRBJ1-2; tentatively, D is TRBD1 (5 bases). V gave up 2 bases and J gave up 4 bases, with 9 bases separating them. This CDR3 has 13 residues. CDR1 is SGHDT and CDR2 is YYEEEE in the germline V gene. The CDR3 sequence is CASSFGRAYGYTF. In nucleotides, the CDR3 is TGTGCCAGCAGCTTCGGCAGGGCCTATGGCTACACCTTC.

The J gene is TRBJ2-7, the V gene TRBV4-1, with 7 bases that match TRBD2. The V gene's germline CDR1 is MGHRA and CDR2 YSYEKL. This CDR3 region has 15 residues. Trimming took 0 bases from V and 3 from J; bases not matched to a gene: 5. CDR3 in DNA: TGCGCCAGCAGCCAAGATCGGGGGGTATACTACGAGCAGTACTTC. This translates into CASSQDRGVYYEQYF.

This clonotype was seen a handful of times. The DNA for the CDR3 is TGTGCCATCAGTGAGTTGGGACTAGCGGGGACGGATGAGCAGTTCTTC. It translates to CAISELGLAGTDEQFF. The genes are TRBV10-3 and TRBJ2-1; 13 bases are a match to TRBD2. Germline assignment: CDR1 ENHRY and CDR2 SYGVKD. Losses at the gene ends were 1 base for V and 8 bases for J; bases not matched to a gene: 5. This CDR3 has 16 amino acids.

The chain has TRBV25-1 and TRBJ1-6; TRBD1 might be the D (5 bases). The CDR3 has 13 residues. CDR1 MGHDK and CDR2 SYGVNS come from the germline V gene. V was cut by 7 bases and J by 7 bases, with 11 bases left in between. Here the CDR3 DNA reads TGTGCCAGCACACCACAGGAGAATTCACCCCTCCACTTT. Protein: CASTPQENSPLHF.

In this sample, this clonotype turned up a few times. The J gene is TRBJ1-2, the V gene TRBV9; unclear D gene. Trimming shortened V by 0 bases and J by 4 bases, and 13 bases separated the two germline ends. CDR3 length: 15 amino acids. In germline, CDR1 is SGDLS, CDR2 YYNGEE. CDR3 loop: CASSVAGHLSYGYTF. CDR3 in DNA: TGTGCCAGCAGCGTAGCTGGGCATCTGAGCTATGGCTACACCTTC. Full variable domain (remainder filled in from reference TRBV9 and TRBJ1-2): DSGVTQTPKHLITATGQRVTLRCSPRSGDLSVYWYQQSLDQGLQFLIQYYNGEERAKGNILERFSAQQFPDLHSELNLSSLELGDSALYFCASSVAGHLSYGYTFGSGTRLTVV.

This clonotype was counted only a few times. The V call is TRBV5-1, the J call TRBJ2-5; 8 bases are shared with TRBD1. This CDR3 comprises 16 residues. Germline CDR1 reads SGHRS; CDR2 reads YFSETQ. Losses at the gene ends were 4 bases for V and 0 bases for J; bases not matched to a gene: 8. The CDR3 coding sequence is TGCGCCAGCAGCAGGGGACAGGACAGATACCAAGAGACCCAGTACTTC. Its translation: CASSRGQDRYQETQYF.

This clonotype occurred a few times. The chain joins TRBV7-9 to TRBJ2-1, with TRBD2 matching 7 bases. The CDR3 loop spans 20 amino acids. The V segment lost 0 bases and the J segment 3 bases; nucleotides outside the gene matches: 17. Germline CDR1 SEHNR, CDR2 FQNEAQ (reference sequence). The CDR3 nucleotides read TGTGCCAGCAGCTTAGCTAGTGGGAGGGCCGGTGGGATGAACTACAATGAGCAGTTCTTC. Encoded protein: CASSLASGRAGGMNYNEQFF.

This clonotype has more than one count but fewer than ten. The chain recombines TRBV18 with TRBJ2-7; 7 nucleotides align to TRBD1. The CDR3 totals 14 residues. V shed 4 bases and J 0 bases; nucleotides not matched to a gene: 3. Per the germline V gene, CDR1 is KGHSH and CDR2 is LQKENI. The CDR3 bases are TGTGCCAGCTCACGGACAGGAGACTCCTACGAGCAGTACTTC. This encodes CASSRTGDSYEQYF.

A note on this clonotype: A read error may produce the germline difference seen at one junction end. The chain is built from TRBV14 and TRBJ2-3; maybe TRBD2 (6 bases). Germline loops: CDR1 SGHDN, CDR2 FVKESK. This CDR3 region has 12 residues. CDR3 coding DNA: TGTGTCAGCAGACTCGGAGGGAATACGCAGTATTTT. This codes for CVSRLGGNTQYF.

V gene TRBV9 combines with J gene TRBJ2-3; 8 bases are shared with TRBD2. The CDR3 is 14 amino acids. Germline V gives CDR1 SGDLS, CDR2 YYNGEE. After removal of 5 bases from V and 6 bases from J, the junction contained 8 bases not matched to a gene. CDR3 sequence: CASRNAGTSDTQYF. In nucleotides, the CDR3 is TGTGCCAGCAGAAATGCCGGGACTAGTGATACGCAGTATTTT.

This clonotype was counted only a few times. The rearrangement joins TRBV2 to TRBJ1-5; D is undetermined. CDR1 and CDR2 (germline): SNHLY, FYNNEI. This CDR3 contains 14 residues. The ends were cut back, 7 bases at V and 1 base at J, with 11 bases in the middle. The CDR3 DNA follows: TGTGCCAGCATGAAGGGTGGGAGCAATCAGCCCCAGCATTTT. This codes for CASMKGGSNQPQHF.

The J gene is TRBJ2-1, the V gene TRBV5-1; a weak D match, TRBD1 (5 bases). The CDR3 is made up of 17 amino acids. The V gene's germline CDR1 is SGHRS and CDR2 YFSETQ. V was clipped by 0 bases and J by 4 bases, with 17 bases between them. The CDR3 loop is CASSLAGPKGVYNEQFF. The CDR3 DNA sequence: TGCGCCAGCAGCTTGGCAGGGCCGAAAGGGGTGTACAATGAGCAGTTCTTC.

The chain recombines TRBV6-6 with TRBJ2-5, with D possibly TRBD2 on 6 matching bases. V lost 6 bases and J lost 2, with 16 bases in between. Germline V CDR1 and CDR2: MNHNY, SVGAGI (reference sequence). The CDR3 is 15 residues long. In nucleotides, the CDR3 is TGTGCCAGCAGCCTCTTCCGCGGGGTGCAAGAGACCCAGTACTTC. Protein sequence: CASSLFRGVQETQYF.

The table lists this clonotype with a few counts. The V gene is TRBV20-1, the J gene TRBJ1-6, with D perhaps TRBD1 (5 bases). The CDR3 has 15 residues. CDR1 DFQATT and CDR2 SNEGSKA come from the germline V gene (reference sequence). V was trimmed by 0 bases and J by 7 bases, leaving 13 bases between them. The CDR3 loop reads CSARDLDRQNSPLHF. DNA for the CDR3: TGCAGTGCTAGAGATCTTGACAGACAGAATTCACCCCTCCACTTT.

This clonotype has more than one count but fewer than ten. The chain joins TRBV12-3 or TRBV12-4 to TRBJ2-1; possibly TRBD1 for D (5 bases). V was pared by 8 bases and J by 10 bases, with 12 bases between. The CDR3 is 11 residues long. The CDR3 is CASSGSLEQFF. The CDR3 bases are TGTGCCAGCTCAGGGTCGTTGGAGCAGTTCTTC.

Note on this clonotype: A junction boundary mismatches the germline segment, possibly from a read error. J is TRBJ1-2 and V is TRBV7-9; 9 bases align to TRBD1. The CDR3 loop spans 14 amino acids. Germline CDR1 SEHNR, CDR2 FQNEAQ (reference sequence). The CDR3 coding sequence is TGTGCCTGCAGCTTTCATTGGACAGGGGACGGCTACACCTTC. This sequence encodes CACSFHWTGDGYTF.